This is a list of T cell receptor beta chains from one sample in a study of shared clonotypes between healthy human individuals. The table came from immunoSEQ multiplex PCR; TCRdb's copy has only in-frame clones and leaves some out. Of 75,000 to 100,000 clones listed, around 43% were seen once; the top ten hold roughly 16%. The source material was PBMCs. The receptor set was obtained from a woman aged 35 to 49 in good health. Some clones in this sample may be carry-over from other donors' samples. CDR3s include the opening cysteine and the closing phenylalanine or tryptophan. Each record gives: J gene, D gene, V gene, clone size, CDR3 protein, CDR3 DNA. D genes are given only for firm matches. Expanded clones are given a class, and other clones once, few, many or no size at all.

>TRBJ2-5|NA|TRBV9|NA
CASSVGGRETQYF
TGTGCCAGCAGCGTCGGAGGGCGAGAGACCCAGTACTTC
>TRBJ2-1|TRBD2|TRBV27|few
CASSLMVAGHEQFF
TGTGCCAGCAGTTTAATGGTAGCGGGACATGAGCAGTTCTTC
>TRBJ2-7|NA|TRBV20-1|NA
CSVRGSYEQYF
TGCAGTGTCCGCGGCTCCTACGAGCAGTACTTC
>TRBJ1-2|NA|TRBV19|NA
CATTQDANYGYTF
TGTGCCACCACACAGGACGCTAACTATGGCTACACCTTC
>TRBJ1-6|NA|TRBV6-5|NA
CASSEVSINSPLHF
TGTGCCAGCAGTGAAGTCAGCATTAATTCACCCCTCCACTTT
>TRBJ2-6|NA|TRBV15|once
CATSPLSSGANVLTF
TGTGCCACCAGCCCCCTTAGTTCTGGGGCCAACGTCCTGACTTTC
>TRBJ2-1|NA|TRBV2|few
CATKSYNEQFF
TGTGCCACAAAATCCTACAATGAGCAGTTCTTC
>TRBJ2-3|TRBD2|TRBV11-2|NA
CASSFNPGLAGVETQYF
TGTGCCAGCAGCTTCAATCCCGGACTAGCGGGAGTGGAAACGCAGTATTTT
>TRBJ2-1|NA|TRBV30|NA
CAWTKGRYNEQFF
TGTGCCTGGACCAAAGGACGATACAATGAGCAGTTCTTC
>TRBJ2-1|TRBD2|TRBV2|few
CASKAGGSYNEQFF
TGTGCCAGCAAGGCGGGAGGCTCCTACAATGAGCAGTTCTTC
>TRBJ2-7|NA|TRBV7-2|NA
CASSLAVGAPYEQYF
TGTGCCAGCAGCTTAGCGGTGGGGGCACCCTACGAGCAGTACTTC
>TRBJ2-1|TRBD2|TRBV9|NA
CASSVVGLGSYNEQFF
TGTGCCAGCAGCGTAGTGGGACTAGGCTCCTACAATGAGCAGTTCTTC
>TRBJ2-6|NA|TRBV4-3|NA
CASSQDIVGGANVLTF
TGCGCCAGCAGCCAAGATATTGTGGGTGGGGCCAACGTCCTGACTTTC
>TRBJ2-2|NA|TRBV30|NA
CAWSVLRGTGALFF
TGTGCCTGGAGTGTACTCCGGGGCACCGGGGCGCTGTTTTTT
>TRBJ1-6|NA|TRBV6-4|many
CASSPGTDNSPLHF
TGTGCCAGCAGCCCCGGGACCGATAATTCACCCCTCCACTTT
>TRBJ2-7|TRBD1|TRBV29-1|few
CSVGRGQTYEQYF
TGCAGCGTTGGTCGGGGACAGACCTACGAGCAGTACTTC
>TRBJ2-1|TRBD2|TRBV5-1|NA
CASSLAASGDNEQFF
TGCGCCAGCAGCTTGGCCGCTAGCGGGGACAATGAGCAGTTCTTC
>TRBJ2-1|NA|TRBV19|NA
CASSIQVQNEQFF
TGTGCCAGTAGTATACAGGTCCAGAATGAGCAGTTCTTC
>TRBJ2-1|NA|TRBV7-6|NA
CASSFTNEQFF
TGTGCCAGCAGCTTTACCAATGAGCAGTTCTTC
>TRBJ2-1|NA|TRBV28|NA
CASSLSSINEQFF
TGTGCCAGCAGTTTATCTAGCATCAATGAGCAGTTCTTC
>TRBJ2-3|NA|TRBV2|NA
CASSDLYGADTQYF
TGTGCCAGCAGTGACTTGTATGGGGCAGATACGCAGTATTTT
>TRBJ2-7|TRBD2|TRBV6-1|once
CASSDVTSGSYEQYF
TGTGCCAGCAGTGACGTCACTAGCGGCTCCTACGAGCAGTACTTC
>TRBJ2-1|NA|TRBV28|NA
CASRGPQGEQFF
TGTGCCAGCAGGGGCCCTCAGGGTGAGCAGTTCTTC
>TRBJ2-7|TRBD2|TRBV4-3|once
CASSQDPPTSGFYEQYF
TGCGCCAGCAGCCAAGACCCCCCGACTAGCGGCTTTTACGAGCAGTACTTC
>TRBJ2-7|NA|TRBV27|NA
CASSLIRGEQYF
TGTGCCAGCAGTTTGATAAGGGGCGAGCAGTACTTC
>TRBJ2-7|NA|TRBV7-2|NA
CASSSTGYSYEQYF
TGTGCCAGCAGCTCCACAGGGTATTCCTACGAGCAGTACTTC
>TRBJ1-1|TRBD1|TRBV6-6|NA
CASSLGQGGTEAFF
TGTGCCAGCAGCCTGGGACAGGGGGGTACTGAAGCTTTCTTT
>TRBJ2-7|NA|TRBV7-9|many
CASSIDSVYEQYF
TGTGCCAGCAGCATCGACAGCGTCTACGAGCAGTACTTC
>TRBJ2-5|TRBD1|TRBV4-2|NA
CASSRQLRDRGGTETQYF
TGTGCCAGCAGCCGCCAACTACGGGACAGGGGAGGGACGGAGACCCAGTACTTC
>TRBJ2-1|NA|TRBV25-1|once
CASSDIKPYNEQFF
TGTGCCAGCAGTGACATAAAACCCTACAATGAGCAGTTCTTC
>TRBJ2-7|NA|TRBV6-1|NA
CASSEANYEQYF
TGTGCCAGCAGTGAAGCTAACTACGAGCAGTACTTC
>TRBJ2-1|NA|TRBV20-1|many
CSGWPGNEQFF
TGCAGCGGATGGCCGGGGAATGAGCAGTTCTTC
>TRBJ2-7|NA|TRBV18|few
CASSPSGGVHEQYF
TGTGCCAGCTCACCATCAGGGGGGGTACACGAGCAGTACTTC
>TRBJ1-2|NA|TRBV29-1|NA
CSVGWRAANYGYTF
TGCAGCGTTGGATGGAGGGCCGCTAACTATGGCTACACCTTC
>TRBJ2-5|NA|TRBV28|few
CATHDGETQYF
TGTGCCACCCACGATGGAGAGACCCAGTACTTC
>TRBJ1-5|NA|TRBV7-2|NA
CASSFSRSGSNQPQHF
TGTGCCAGCAGCTTCTCCCGGAGCGGTAGCAATCAGCCCCAGCATTTT
>TRBJ2-3|NA|TRBV7-9|few
CASSSLSDTQYF
TGTGCCAGCAGCTCCTTGTCCGATACGCAGTATTTT
>TRBJ2-4|TRBD2|TRBV28|NA
CASSPPGLATLAKNIQYF
TGTGCCAGCAGTCCCCCGGGACTAGCGACCTTGGCCAAAAACATTCAGTACTTC
>TRBJ1-1|NA|TRBV6-5|many
CASNPGGVDTEAFF
TGTGCCAGCAACCCGGGGGGTGTGGACACTGAAGCTTTCTTT
>TRBJ2-1|TRBD1|TRBV29-1|NA
CSAGQGAYNEQFF
TGCAGCGCTGGACAGGGGGCCTACAATGAGCAGTTCTTC
>TRBJ2-3|TRBD2|TRBV6-6|NA
CASSSIAGATDTQYF
TGTGCCAGCAGTAGCATAGCGGGAGCCACAGATACGCAGTATTTT
>TRBJ2-7|NA|TRBV6-5|many
CASSGGAGEQYF
TGTGCCAGCAGCGGCGGGGCGGGCGAGCAGTACTTC